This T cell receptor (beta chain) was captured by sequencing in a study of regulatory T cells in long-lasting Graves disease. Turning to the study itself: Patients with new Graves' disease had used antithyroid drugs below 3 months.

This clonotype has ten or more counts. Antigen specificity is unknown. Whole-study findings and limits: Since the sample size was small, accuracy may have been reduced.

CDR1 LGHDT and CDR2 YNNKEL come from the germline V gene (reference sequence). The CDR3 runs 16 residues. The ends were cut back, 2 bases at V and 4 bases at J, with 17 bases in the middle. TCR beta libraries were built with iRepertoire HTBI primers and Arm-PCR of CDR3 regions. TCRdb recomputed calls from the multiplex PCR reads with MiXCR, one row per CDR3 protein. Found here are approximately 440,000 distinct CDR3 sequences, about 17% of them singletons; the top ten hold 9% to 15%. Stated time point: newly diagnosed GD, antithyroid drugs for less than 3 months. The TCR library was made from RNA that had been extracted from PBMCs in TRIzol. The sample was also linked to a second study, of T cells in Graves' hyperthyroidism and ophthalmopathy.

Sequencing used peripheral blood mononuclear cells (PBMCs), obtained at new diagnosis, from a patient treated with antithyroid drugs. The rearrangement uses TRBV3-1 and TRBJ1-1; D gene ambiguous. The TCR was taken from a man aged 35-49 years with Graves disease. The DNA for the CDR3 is TGTGCCAGCAGCCAACCAATAGACCCATTGGGCACTGAAGCTTTCTTT. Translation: CASSQPIDPLGTEAFF.